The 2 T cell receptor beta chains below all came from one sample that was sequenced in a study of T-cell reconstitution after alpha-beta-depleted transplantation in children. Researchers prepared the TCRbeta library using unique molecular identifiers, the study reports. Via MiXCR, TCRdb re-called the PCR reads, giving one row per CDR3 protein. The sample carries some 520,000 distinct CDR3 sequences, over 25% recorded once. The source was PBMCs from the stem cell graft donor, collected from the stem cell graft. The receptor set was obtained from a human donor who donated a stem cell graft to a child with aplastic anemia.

The CDR3 loop is CASSFYKGHNEQFF. In DNA form, the CDR3 reads TGTGCCAGCAGCTTTTATAAGGGACACAATGAGCAGTTCTTC. The chain links TRBV7-9 to TRBJ2-1; D may match TRBD1 or TRBD2 (5 bases each). The CDR3 length is 14 residues. With 3 bases removed from V and 5 bases from J, the gap between germline ends came to 11 bases. CDR1 is SEHNR, CDR2 FQNEAQ, per germline (reference sequence).

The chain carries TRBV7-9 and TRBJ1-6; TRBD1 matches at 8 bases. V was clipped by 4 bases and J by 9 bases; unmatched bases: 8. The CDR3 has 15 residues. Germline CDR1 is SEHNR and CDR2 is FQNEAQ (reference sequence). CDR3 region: CASSSPTGGGSPLHF. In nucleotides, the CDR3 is TGTGCCAGCAGCTCACCAACAGGGGGAGGTTCACCCCTCCACTTT.